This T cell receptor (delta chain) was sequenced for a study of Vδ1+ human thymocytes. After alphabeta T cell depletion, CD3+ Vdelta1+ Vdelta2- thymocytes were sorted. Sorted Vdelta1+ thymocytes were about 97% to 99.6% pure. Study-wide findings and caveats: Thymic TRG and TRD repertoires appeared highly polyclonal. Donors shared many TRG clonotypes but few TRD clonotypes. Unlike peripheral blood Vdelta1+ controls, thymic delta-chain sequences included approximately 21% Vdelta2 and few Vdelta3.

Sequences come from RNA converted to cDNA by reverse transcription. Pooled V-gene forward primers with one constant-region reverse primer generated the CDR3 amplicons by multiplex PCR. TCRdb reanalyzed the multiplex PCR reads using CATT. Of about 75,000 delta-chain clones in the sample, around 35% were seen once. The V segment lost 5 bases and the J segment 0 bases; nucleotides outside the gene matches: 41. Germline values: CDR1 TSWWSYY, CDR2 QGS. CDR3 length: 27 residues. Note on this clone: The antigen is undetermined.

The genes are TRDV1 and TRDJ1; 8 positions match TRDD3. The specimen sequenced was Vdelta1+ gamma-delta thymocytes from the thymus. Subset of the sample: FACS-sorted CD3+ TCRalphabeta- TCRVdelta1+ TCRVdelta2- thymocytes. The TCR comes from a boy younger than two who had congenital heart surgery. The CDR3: CALGPQERHSIAISRTGGRRYTDKLIF. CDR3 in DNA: TGTGCTCTTGGGCCACAAGAGAGACACAGTATAGCTATAAGTCGTACTGGGGGTCGACGATACACCGATAAACTCATCTTT.